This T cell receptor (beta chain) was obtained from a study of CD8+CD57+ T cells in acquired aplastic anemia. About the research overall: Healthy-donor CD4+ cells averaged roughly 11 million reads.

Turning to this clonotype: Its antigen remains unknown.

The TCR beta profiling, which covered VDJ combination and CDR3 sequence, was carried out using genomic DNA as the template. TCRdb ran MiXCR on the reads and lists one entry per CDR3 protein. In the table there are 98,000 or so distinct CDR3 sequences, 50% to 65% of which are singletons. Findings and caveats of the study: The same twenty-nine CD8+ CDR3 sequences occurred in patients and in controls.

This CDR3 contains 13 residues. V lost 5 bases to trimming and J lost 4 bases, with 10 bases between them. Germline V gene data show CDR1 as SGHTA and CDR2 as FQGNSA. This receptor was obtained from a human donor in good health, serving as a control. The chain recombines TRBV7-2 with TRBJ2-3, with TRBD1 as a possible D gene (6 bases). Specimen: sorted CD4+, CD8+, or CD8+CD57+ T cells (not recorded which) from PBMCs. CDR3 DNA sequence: TGTGCCAGCAGCGGAAGGACAGCAGATACGCAGTATTTT. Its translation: CASSGRTADTQYF.